This is a list of T cell receptor beta chains from one sample in a study of blood T cell repertoires in COVID-19. Using immunoSEQ multiplex PCR, the repertoire was profiled, and TCRdb retains in-frame clones only, with some absent. The table lists around 40,000 clones, roughly 84% of them singletons. The sequenced sample was peripheral blood. Receptors were obtained from a human donor in a cohort sampled during active COVID-19. CDR3s leave out the opening cysteine and the closing phenylalanine or tryptophan.

cdr3_length	j_call	v_call	cdr3_aa
13	TRBJ2-2	TRBV7-7	ASSPRGAENRELF
13	TRBJ2-3	TRBV12-5	ASGLGLQESDTQY
12	TRBJ2-5	TRBV6-2/TRBV6-3	ASSFTVGLGTQY
14	TRBJ2-5	TRBV5-1	ASSLSYGGTAETQY
14	TRBJ2-1	TRBV10-1	ASSSTGTGGRNEQF
11	TRBJ2-5	TRBV5-1	ASSFTRQETQY
12	TRBJ2-1	TRBV7-2	ASSPRREFVEQF
13	TRBJ2-3	TRBV5-1	ASSTGQGKTDTQY
13	TRBJ1-4	TRBV6-5	ASSRDRETNEKLF
11	TRBJ1-2	TRBV7-9	ASSPNGAGGYT
14	TRBJ2-1	TRBV7-2	ASSFGAGVSYNEQF
13	TRBJ2-3	TRBV6-5	ASRPPGAAQDTQY
13	TRBJ2-3	TRBV19	ASSMQGEVSDTQY
11	TRBJ2-7	TRBV29-1	SVDVGGGAEQY
12	TRBJ2-1	TRBV7-8	ASSLASYSNEQF
14	TRBJ2-6	TRBV14	ASSQTWEDRGHVLT
12	TRBJ1-2	TRBV7-9	ASSLGSGGYGYT
11	TRBJ2-6	TRBV3-1/TRBV3-2	ASREAGANVLT
13	TRBJ1-5	TRBV6-5	ASKDLDRANQPQH
12	TRBJ2-1	TRBV2	ASTLDIRGNEQF
12	TRBJ1-4	TRBV19	ASSTWTGREKLF
14	TRBJ2-5	TRBV5-4	ASASGGAGRQETQY
13	TRBJ2-1	TRBV2	ASRGLAGVYNEQF
12	TRBJ2-2	TRBV20-1	SASWRGATGELF
13	TRBJ1-2	TRBV2	ASRGDWTGDYGYT
15	TRBJ2-1	TRBV7-9	ASSPRELAGGRNEQF
13	TRBJ1-1	TRBV15	ATSRGWGQGTEAF
14	TRBJ2-3	TRBV10-1	ASSGGLAGRTDTQY
13	TRBJ1-2	TRBV6-5	ASSYSMGGNYGYT
13	TRBJ1-5	TRBV24-1	ATSEYREPNQPQH
13	TRBJ1-1	TRBV5-4	ASSFYRAGRTEAF
13	TRBJ1-1	TRBV7-9	ASSLLTGGETEAF
12	TRBJ1-2	TRBV5-1	ASSLVAGPNGYT
14	TRBJ1-1	TRBV12-2	ASRLKGRRGGTEAF
12	TRBJ1-1	TRBV21-1	ASSIQGGNTEAF
13	TRBJ2-3	TRBV19	ASSAGGVGTDTQY
13	TRBJ1-6	TRBV3-1/TRBV3-2	ASSQVPSGDSPLH
13	TRBJ2-1	TRBV7-9	ASSFGSGGNNEQF
14	TRBJ2-2	TRBV7-2	ASSLGGGWNTGELF
12	TRBJ2-1	TRBV27	ATKGGGSYNEQF
12	TRBJ2-7	TRBV10-3	AIRKGTGSYEQY
12	TRBJ2-5	TRBV4-1	ASSVGTPKETQY
12	TRBJ1-2	TRBV19	ASSRGQGTYGYT
12	TRBJ2-7	TRBV6-6	ASSHGTSAAEQY
12	TRBJ1-2	TRBV7-9	ASRPGTEGYGYT
16	TRBJ1-5	TRBV2	ASTDLGTGGVGNQPQH
12	TRBJ2-2	TRBV19	ASRGSGNTGELF
11	TRBJ1-1	TRBV2	ASSENGYTEAF
13	TRBJ2-1	TRBV7-3	ASSPGTSANNEQF
12	TRBJ2-7	TRBV6-6	ASTPNPLIYEQY
12	TRBJ2-7	TRBV7-6	ASSLWQGPYEQY